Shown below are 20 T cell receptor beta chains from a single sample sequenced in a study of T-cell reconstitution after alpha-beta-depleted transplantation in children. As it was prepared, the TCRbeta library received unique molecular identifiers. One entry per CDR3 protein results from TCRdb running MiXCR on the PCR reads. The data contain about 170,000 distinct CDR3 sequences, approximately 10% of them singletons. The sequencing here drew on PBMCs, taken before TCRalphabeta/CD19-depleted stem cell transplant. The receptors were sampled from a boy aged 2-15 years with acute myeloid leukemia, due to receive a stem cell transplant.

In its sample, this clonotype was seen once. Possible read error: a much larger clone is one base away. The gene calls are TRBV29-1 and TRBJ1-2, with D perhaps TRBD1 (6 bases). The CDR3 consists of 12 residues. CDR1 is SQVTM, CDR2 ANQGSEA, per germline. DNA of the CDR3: TGCAGCGTTGGAGACAGGACCGATGGCTTCACCTTC. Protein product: CSVGDRTDGFTF.

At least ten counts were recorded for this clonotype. CDR3 residues: CATSEMGGDDEQFF. The DNA of the CDR3 is TGTGCCACCAGTGAAATGGGGGGGGACGATGAGCAGTTCTTC. V usage is TRBV24-1 and J usage is TRBJ2-1; TRBD2 aligns across 7 bases. CDR1 and CDR2 (germline): KGHDR, SFDVKD. Trimming cost V 4 bases and J 8 bases; bases outside gene matches: 7. The CDR3 loop spans 14 amino acids.

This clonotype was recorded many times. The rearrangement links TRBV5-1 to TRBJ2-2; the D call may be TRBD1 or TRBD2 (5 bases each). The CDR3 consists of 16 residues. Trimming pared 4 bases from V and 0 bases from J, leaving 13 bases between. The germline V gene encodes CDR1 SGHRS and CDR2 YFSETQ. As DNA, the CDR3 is TGCGCCAGCAGCGTGGCCTGGGGGACGAACACCGGGGAGCTGTTTTTT. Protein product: CASSVAWGTNTGELFF.

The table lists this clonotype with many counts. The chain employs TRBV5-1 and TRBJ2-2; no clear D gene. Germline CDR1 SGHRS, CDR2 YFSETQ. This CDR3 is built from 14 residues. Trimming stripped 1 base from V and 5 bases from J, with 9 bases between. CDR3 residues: CASSLYLGTGELFF. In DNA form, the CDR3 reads TGCGCCAGCAGCTTGTATCTAGGGACCGGGGAGCTGTTTTTT. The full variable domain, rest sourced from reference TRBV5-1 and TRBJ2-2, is KAGVTQTPRYLIKTRGQQVTLSCSPISGHRSVSWYQQTPGQGLQFLFEYFSETQRNKGNFPGRFSGRQFSNSRSEMNVSTLELGDSALYLCASSLYLGTGELFFGEGSRLTVL.

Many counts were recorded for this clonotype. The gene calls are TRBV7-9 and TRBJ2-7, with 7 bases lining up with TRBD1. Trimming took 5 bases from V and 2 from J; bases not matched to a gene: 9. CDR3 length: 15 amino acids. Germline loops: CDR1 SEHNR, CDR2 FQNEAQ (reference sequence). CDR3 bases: TGTGCCAGCAGCCATCCCGGGACAGATACCTACGAGCAGTACTTC. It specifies CASSHPGTDTYEQYF.

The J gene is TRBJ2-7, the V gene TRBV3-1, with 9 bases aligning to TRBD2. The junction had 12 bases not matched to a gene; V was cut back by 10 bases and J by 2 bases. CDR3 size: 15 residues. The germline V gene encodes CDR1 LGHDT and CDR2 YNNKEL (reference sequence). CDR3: CATCPGLAAAYEQYF. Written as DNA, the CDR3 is TGTGCCACCTGCCCGGGACTAGCTGCTGCCTACGAGCAGTACTTC.

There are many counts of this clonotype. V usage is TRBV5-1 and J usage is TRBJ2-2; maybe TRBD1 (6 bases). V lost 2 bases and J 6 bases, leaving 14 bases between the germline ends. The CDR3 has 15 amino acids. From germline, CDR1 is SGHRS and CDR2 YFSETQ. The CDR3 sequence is CASSFGTYNPGELFF. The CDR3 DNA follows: TGCGCCAGCAGCTTCGGGACATACAACCCCGGGGAGCTGTTTTTT. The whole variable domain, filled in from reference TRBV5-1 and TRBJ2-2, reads KAGVTQTPRYLIKTRGQQVTLSCSPISGHRSVSWYQQTPGQGLQFLFEYFSETQRNKGNFPGRFSGRQFSNSRSEMNVSTLELGDSALYLCASSFGTYNPGELFFGEGSRLTVL.

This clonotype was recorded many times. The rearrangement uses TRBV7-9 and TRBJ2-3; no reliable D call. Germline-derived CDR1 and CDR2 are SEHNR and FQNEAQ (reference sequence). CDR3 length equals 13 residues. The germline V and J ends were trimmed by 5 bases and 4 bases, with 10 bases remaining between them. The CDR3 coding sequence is TGTGCCAGCAGCACAAACTCGCCAGATACGCAGTATTTT. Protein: CASSTNSPDTQYF. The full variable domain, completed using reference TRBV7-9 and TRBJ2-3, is DTGVSQNPRHKITKRGQNVTFRCDPISEHNRLYWYRQTLGQGPEFLTYFQNEAQLEKSRLLSDRFSAERPKGSFSTLEIQRTEQGDSAMYLCASSTNSPDTQYFGPGTRLTVL.

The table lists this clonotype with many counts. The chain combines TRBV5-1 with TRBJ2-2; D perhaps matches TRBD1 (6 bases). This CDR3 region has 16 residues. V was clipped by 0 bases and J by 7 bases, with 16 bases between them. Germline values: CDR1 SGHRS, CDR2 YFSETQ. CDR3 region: CASSLAGTQGYGELFF. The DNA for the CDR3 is TGCGCCAGCAGCTTGGCCGGAACTCAGGGGTACGGGGAGCTGTTTTTT.

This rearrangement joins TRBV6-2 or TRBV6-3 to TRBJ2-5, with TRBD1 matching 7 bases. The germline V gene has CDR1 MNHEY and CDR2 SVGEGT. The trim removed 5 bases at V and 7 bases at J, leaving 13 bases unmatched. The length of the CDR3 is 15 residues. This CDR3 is CASSESTGPQLTQYF. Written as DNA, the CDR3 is TGTGCCAGCAGTGAGTCGACAGGGCCCCAATTGACCCAGTACTTC.

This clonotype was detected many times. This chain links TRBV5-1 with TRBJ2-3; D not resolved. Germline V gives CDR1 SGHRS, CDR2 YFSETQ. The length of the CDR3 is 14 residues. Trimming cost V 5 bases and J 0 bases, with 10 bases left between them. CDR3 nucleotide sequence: TGCGCCAGCAGGTCCCAGGCTAGCACAGATACGCAGTATTTT. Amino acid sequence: CASRSQASTDTQYF.

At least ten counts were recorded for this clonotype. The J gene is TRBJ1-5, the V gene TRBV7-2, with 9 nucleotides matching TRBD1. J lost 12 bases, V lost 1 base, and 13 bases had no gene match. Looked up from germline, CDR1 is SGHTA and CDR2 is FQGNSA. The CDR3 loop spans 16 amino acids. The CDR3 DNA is TGTGCCAGCAGCTTAGTCCCGGGACAGGGTGTCCAGTGCCAGCATTTT. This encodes CASSLVPGQGVQCQHF.

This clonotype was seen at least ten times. CDR3 protein: CASSLATGWNEQFF. CDR3 coding DNA: TGTGCCAGCAGCTTGGCTACAGGGTGGAATGAGCAGTTCTTC. V and J are TRBV5-6 and TRBJ2-1, with D possibly TRBD1 on 6 matching bases. Germline V CDR1 and CDR2: SGHDT, YYEEEE. This CDR3 is 14 amino acids long. V was cut by 0 bases and J by 7 bases, with 11 bases left in between. The full variable domain, its missing parts supplied by reference TRBV5-6 and TRBJ2-1, is DAGVTQSPTHLIKTRGQQVTLRCSPKSGHDTVSWYQQALGQGPQFIFQYYEEEERQRGNFPDRFSGHQFPNYSSELNVNALLLGDSALYLCASSLATGWNEQFFGPGTRLTVL.

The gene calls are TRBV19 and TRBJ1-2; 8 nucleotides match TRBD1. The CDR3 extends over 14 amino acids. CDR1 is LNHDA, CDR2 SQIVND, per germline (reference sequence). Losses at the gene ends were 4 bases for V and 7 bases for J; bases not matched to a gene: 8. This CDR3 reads CASSTTDRVRGYTF. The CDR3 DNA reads TGTGCCAGTAGTACGACGGACAGGGTCCGTGGCTACACCTTC.

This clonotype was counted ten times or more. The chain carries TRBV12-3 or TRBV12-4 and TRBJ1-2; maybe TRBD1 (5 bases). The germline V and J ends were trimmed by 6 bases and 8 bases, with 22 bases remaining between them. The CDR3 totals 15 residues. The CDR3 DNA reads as TGTGCCAGCAGGCCGGAGGGCGCGGGGACTAAGGGCTACACCTTC. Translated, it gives CASRPEGAGTKGYTF.

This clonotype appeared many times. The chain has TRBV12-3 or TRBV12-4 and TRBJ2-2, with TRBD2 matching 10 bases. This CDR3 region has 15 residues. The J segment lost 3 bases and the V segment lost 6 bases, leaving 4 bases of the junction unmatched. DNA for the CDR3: TGTGCCAGCAGACGGACTAGCGGAGACACCGGGGAGCTGTTTTTT. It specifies CASRRTSGDTGELFF.

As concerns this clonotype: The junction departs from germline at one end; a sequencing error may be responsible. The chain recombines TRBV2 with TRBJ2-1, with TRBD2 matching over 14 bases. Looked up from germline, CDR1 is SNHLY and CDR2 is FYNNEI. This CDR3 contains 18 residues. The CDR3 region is CTSSYGLAGGPLGGKQFF. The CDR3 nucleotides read TGTACCAGCAGTTACGGACTAGCGGGAGGCCCATTGGGTGGTAAGCAGTTCTTC.

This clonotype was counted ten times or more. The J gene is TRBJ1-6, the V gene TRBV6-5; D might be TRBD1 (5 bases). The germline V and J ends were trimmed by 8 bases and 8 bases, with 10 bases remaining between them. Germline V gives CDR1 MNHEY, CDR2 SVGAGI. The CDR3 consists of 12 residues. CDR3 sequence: CASGTWDSPLHF. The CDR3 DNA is TGTGCCAGCGGGACGTGGGATTCACCCCTCCACTTT.

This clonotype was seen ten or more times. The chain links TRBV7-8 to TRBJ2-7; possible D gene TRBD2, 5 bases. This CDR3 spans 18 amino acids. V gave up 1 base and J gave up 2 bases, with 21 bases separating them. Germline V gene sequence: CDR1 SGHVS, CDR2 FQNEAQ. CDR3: CASSLGERVIGNPYEQYV. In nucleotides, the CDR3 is TGTGCCAGCAGCTTAGGTGAGAGGGTTATAGGGAACCCCTACGAGCAGTACGTC.

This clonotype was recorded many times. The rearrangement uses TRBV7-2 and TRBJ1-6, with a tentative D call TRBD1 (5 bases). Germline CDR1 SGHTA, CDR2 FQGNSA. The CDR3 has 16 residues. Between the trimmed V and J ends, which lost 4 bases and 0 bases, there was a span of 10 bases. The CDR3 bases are TGTGCCAGCAGCTACGACAGTCGCTCCTATAATTCACCCCTCCACTTT. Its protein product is CASSYDSRSYNSPLHF.